Listed below are T cell receptor beta chains from one sample, sequenced in a study of blood T cell repertoires in COVID-19. Profiled with immunoSEQ multiplex PCR; TCRdb holds only in-frame clones, not every one. The repertoire holds fewer than 300,000 clones, with 88% as singletons. The sequenced sample consisted of peripheral blood. The receptors come from a woman in her thirties or forties who had recovered from COVID-19. CDR3s include the opening cysteine and the closing phenylalanine or tryptophan. A D gene is named only where the DNA matches it firmly.

J gene,D gene,V gene,CDR3 protein,CDR3 DNA
TRBJ2-1,TRBD2,TRBV24-1,CATSDFGLAGGGSYNEQFF,TGTGCCACCAGTGATTTCGGACTAGCGGGAGGGGGATCCTACAATGAGCAGTTCTTC
TRBJ1-1,-,TRBV11-2,CASSRPGGGTEAFF,TGTGCCAGCAGTCGCCCCGGGGGGGGAACTGAAGCTTTCTTT
TRBJ2-5,-,TRBV29-1,CSTRGRGETQYF,TGCAGCACAAGGGGTCGGGGGGAGACCCAGTACTTC
TRBJ1-2,-,TRBV19,CASSIRGSYGYTF,TGTGCCAGTAGTATAAGGGGGAGCTATGGCTACACCTTC
TRBJ1-2,TRBD1,TRBV7-2,CASSPTGTGRYTF,TGTGCCAGCAGCCCGACCGGGACAGGGCGGTACACCTTC
TRBJ2-1,-,TRBV7-2,CASSLARLAGEQFF,TGTGCCAGCAGCTTAGCACGACTCGCCGGGGAGCAGTTCTTC
TRBJ1-2,-,TRBV25-1,CASSEWGSNYGYTF,TGTGCCAGCAGTGAATGGGGCAGTAACTATGGCTACACCTTC
TRBJ2-6,TRBD1,TRBV7-8,CASSRTGTGGPGANVLTF,TGTGCCAGCAGCCGAACCGGGACAGGGGGACCTGGGGCCAACGTCCTGACTTTC
TRBJ1-2,-,TRBV6-5,CASTPDGGYGYTF,TGTGCCAGCACCCCCGACGGCGGCTATGGCTACACCTTC
TRBJ2-2,-,TRBV7-9,CASRAPPPSGELFF,TGTGCCAGCAGGGCCCCTCCACCGTCCGGGGAGCTGTTTTTT